This T cell receptor beta chain was identified during a study of blood T cell repertoires in COVID-19. Study context: Sample material is recorded as cDNA or gDNA derived from T cells, B-cell-depleted T cells, or PBMCs.

Germline CDR1 and CDR2: MNHNY and SVGAGI (reference sequence). The CDR3 runs to 18 residues. After removal of 5 bases from V and 0 bases from J, the junction contained 12 bases not matched to a gene. In the study's own analysis: Estimation of nucleated cell counts relied on the amplification of reference gene primers. This table comes from immunoSEQ multiplex PCR, and its TCRdb copy is limited to in-frame clones, with some not included. V and J calls plus clone size are reproduced from that table; the DNA served to infer D and trimming. The profile shows roughly 100,000 clones, 85% to 90% of them singletons.

This sequence originates from a human donor in a cohort sampled during active COVID-19. The sample taken for sequencing was peripheral blood. The chain is built from TRBV6-6 and TRBJ1-4; 7 nucleotides align to TRBD1. This CDR3 is CASSPGQLYIATNEKLFF. CDR3 DNA: TGTGCCAGCAGTCCGGGACAGTTGTACATTGCAACTAATGAAAAACTGTTTTTT.